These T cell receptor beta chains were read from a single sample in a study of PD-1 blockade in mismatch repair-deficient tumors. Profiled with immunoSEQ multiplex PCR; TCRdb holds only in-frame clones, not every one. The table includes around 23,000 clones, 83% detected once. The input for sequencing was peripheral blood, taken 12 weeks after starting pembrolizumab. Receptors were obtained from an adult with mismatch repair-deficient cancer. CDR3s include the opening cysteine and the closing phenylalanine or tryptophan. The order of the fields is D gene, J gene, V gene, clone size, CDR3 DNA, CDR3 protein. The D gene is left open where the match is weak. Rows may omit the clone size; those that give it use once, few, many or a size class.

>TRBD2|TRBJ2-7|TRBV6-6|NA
TGTGCCAGCAGTTACTCGGGACTAGCGGGAGATAAGCAGTACTTC
CASSYSGLAGDKQYF
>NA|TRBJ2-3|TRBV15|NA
TGTGCCACCAGCAGAGAGAACTCGGCGGATACGCAGTATTTT
CATSRENSADTQYF
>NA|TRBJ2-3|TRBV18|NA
TGTGCCAGCTCCCTGGACGGACTCCGCACAGATACGCAGTATTTT
CASSLDGLRTDTQYF
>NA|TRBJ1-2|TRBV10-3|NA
TGTGCCATCAACCGGGATCGGTCCTATGGCTACACCTTC
CAINRDRSYGYTF
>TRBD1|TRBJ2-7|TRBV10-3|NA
TGTGCCATCAGTGAGTCGGGACAGGGACCCTACGAGCAGTACTTC
CAISESGQGPYEQYF
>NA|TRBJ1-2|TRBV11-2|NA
TGTGCCAGCAGCTTAGTCGGGCAGATAGAATATGGCTACACCTTC
CASSLVGQIEYGYTF
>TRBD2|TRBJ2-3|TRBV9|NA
TGTGCCAGCAGCGGAAGACTAGCGGGATATAGCACAGATACGCAGTATTTT
CASSGRLAGYSTDTQYF
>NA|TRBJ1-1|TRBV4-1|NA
TGCGCCAGCAGCCAAGAATACCCTTCGGGCACTGAAGCTTTCTTT
CASSQEYPSGTEAFF
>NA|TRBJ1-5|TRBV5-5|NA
TGTGCCAGCAGCCGGGACGGGAAACGGAATCAGCCCCAGCATTTT
CASSRDGKRNQPQHF
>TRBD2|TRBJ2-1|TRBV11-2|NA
TGTGCCAGCACGCGTCAGGGACTAGTAAATGAGCAGTTCTTC
CASTRQGLVNEQFF
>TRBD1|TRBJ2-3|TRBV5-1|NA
TGCGCCAGCAGCTTCGGACAGGGCACAGATACGCAGTATTTT
CASSFGQGTDTQYF
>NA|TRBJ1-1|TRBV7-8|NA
TGTGCCAGCAGACTCGGGGGTTTATGGACCACTGAAGCTTTCTTT
CASRLGGLWTTEAFF
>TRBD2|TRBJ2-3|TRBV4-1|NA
TGCGCCAGCAGCCAAGAAGCGGGAGGGCCGGGAGATACGCAGTATTTT
CASSQEAGGPGDTQYF
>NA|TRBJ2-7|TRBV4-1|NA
TGCGCCAGCAGCCAAGGAATTAGCCCCCTGGGAGACTACGAGCAGTACTTC
CASSQGISPLGDYEQYF
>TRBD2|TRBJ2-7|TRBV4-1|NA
TGCGCCAGCAGCTTCCGGACAGGAGCGGGAGGACGGTCCTACGAGCAGTACTTC
CASSFRTGAGGRSYEQYF
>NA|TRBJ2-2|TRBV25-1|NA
TGTGCCAGCAGTGAATCGTACACCACGAACACCGGGGAGCTGTTTTTT
CASSESYTTNTGELFF
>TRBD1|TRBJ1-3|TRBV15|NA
TGTGCCACCAGCCACCCGTCAGGGGGTCGAAACACCATATATTTT
CATSHPSGGRNTIYF
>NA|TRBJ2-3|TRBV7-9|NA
TGTGCCAGCAGCCCCCGGACGGCAGATACGCAGTATTTT
CASSPRTADTQYF
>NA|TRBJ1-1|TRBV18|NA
TGTGCCAGCTCACCACCGGGGCAGAACACTGAAGCTTTCTTT
CASSPPGQNTEAFF
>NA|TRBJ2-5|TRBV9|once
TGTGCCAGCAGCGTAGGCCCCCAGAGGGAGACCCAGTACTTC
CASSVGPQRETQYF
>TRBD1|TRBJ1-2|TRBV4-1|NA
TGCGCCAGCAGCCAATCACCCAGCAGACAGGGTGGCTACACCTTC
CASSQSPSRQGGYTF
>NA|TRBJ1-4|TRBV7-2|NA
TGTGCCAGCACCTCCAGTAATGAAAAACTGTTTTTT
CASTSSNEKLFF
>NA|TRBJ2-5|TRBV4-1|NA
TGCGCCAGCAGCCGAGGGGAGGACGTGGAGACCCAGTACTTC
CASSRGEDVETQYF
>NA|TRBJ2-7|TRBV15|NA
TGTGCCACCAGCAGAGTCGGCAGGTCCTACGAGCAGTACTTC
CATSRVGRSYEQYF
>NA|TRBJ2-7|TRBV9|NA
TGTGCCAGCAGCGTGAAAGTGGAACGGAGCTCCACCTACGAGCAGTACTTC
CASSVKVERSSTYEQYF
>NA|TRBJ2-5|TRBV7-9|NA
TGTGCCAGCAGCTTAATACCAGGGGAAGAGACCCAGTACTTC
CASSLIPGEETQYF
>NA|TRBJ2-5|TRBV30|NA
TGTGCCTGGAGTGTACTGTCAGCTGGGGAGACCCAGTACTTC
CAWSVLSAGETQYF
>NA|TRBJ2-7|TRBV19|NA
TGTGCCAGTAGTACAATTAGAGCCCCCTACGAGCAGTACTTC
CASSTIRAPYEQYF
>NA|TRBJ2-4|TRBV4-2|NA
TGTGCCAGCAGCCAGGCTCCGGGACAGCGGGCAAACATTCAGTACTTC
CASSQAPGQRANIQYF
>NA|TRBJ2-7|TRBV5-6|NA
TGTGCCAGCAGCTTGGGGGACGGGTTCTACGAGCAGTACTTC
CASSLGDGFYEQYF
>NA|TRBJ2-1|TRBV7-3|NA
TGTGCCAGCAGCCGGGGATCGGAGTCCTACAATGAGCAGTTCTTC
CASSRGSESYNEQFF
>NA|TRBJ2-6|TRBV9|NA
TGTGCCAGCAGCCCCCGAGGTGGAGACTTGGCCCCCGTCCTGACTTTC
CASSPRGGDLAPVLTF
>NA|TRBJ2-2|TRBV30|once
TGTGCCTGGAGGCCCTCGACGTCCGGGGAGCTGTTTTTT
CAWRPSTSGELFF
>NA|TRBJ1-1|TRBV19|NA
TGTGCCAGTAGTATCAAGGAGAAGACTGAAGCTTTCTTT
CASSIKEKTEAFF
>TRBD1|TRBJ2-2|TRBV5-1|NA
TGCGCCAGCAGCGACAGGGACACCGGGGAGCTGTTTTTT
CASSDRDTGELFF
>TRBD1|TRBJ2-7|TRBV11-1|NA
TGTGCCAGCAGCTTCCCGAGACAGGGCAGCTACGAGCAGTACTTC
CASSFPRQGSYEQYF
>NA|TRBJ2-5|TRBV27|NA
TGTGCCAGCAGTAGATCCGGGACACCGCGAGAGACCCAGTACTTC
CASSRSGTPRETQYF
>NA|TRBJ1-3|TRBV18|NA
TGTGCCAGCTCACCCACCGGGAGGTACTCTGGAAACACCATATATTTT
CASSPTGRYSGNTIYF
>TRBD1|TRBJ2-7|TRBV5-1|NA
TGCGCCAGCAGCTTGGGTTCAGGGGGCTTTCACGAGCAGTACTTC
CASSLGSGGFHEQYF
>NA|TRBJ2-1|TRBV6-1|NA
TGTGCCAGCAGTGAAGTCGGAAGAAACAATGAGCAGTTCTTC
CASSEVGRNNEQFF
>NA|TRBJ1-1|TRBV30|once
TGTGCCTGGAGTGCTCGGGCCATGAACACTGAAGCTTTCTTT
CAWSARAMNTEAFF
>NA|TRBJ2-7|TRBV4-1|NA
TGCGCCAGCAGCCAAGTGGACTCGACTAGTGACTACGAGCAGTACTTC
CASSQVDSTSDYEQYF
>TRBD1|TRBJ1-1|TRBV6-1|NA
TGTGCCAGCAGTCGAACAGGGGGCAGATCTGAAGCTTTCTTT
CASSRTGGRSEAFF